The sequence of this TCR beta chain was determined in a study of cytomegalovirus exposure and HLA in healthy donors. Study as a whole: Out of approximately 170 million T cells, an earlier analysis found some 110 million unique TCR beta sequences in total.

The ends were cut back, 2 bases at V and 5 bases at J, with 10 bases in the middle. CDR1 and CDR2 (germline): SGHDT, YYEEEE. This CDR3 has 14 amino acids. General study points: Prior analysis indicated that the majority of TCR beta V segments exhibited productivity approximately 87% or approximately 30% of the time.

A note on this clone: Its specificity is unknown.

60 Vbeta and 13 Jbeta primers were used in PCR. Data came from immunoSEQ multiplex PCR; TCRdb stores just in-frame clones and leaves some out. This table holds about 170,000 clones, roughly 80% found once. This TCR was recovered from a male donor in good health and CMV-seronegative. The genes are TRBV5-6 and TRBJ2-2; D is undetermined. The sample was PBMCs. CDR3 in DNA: TGTGCCAGCAGCTTACGAGGCCCAACCGGGGAGCTGTTTTTT. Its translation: CASSLRGPTGELFF.